This T cell receptor beta chain derives from a study of T cell responses to AZD1222 COVID-19 vaccine listed by TCRdb under 2021. Study-wide context: AZD1222 recipients given second doses at about 4 weeks or at about 12 weeks were pooled, since spike-specific TCR depth and breadth were not found to differ between the two schedules. TCR sequencing was performed for over 230 trial participants, of whom roughly 200 were given two doses of AZD1222 and some 26 were given two doses of MenACWY control vaccine. Enrollment into the trials was organized by age into subgroups of 18-55, 56-69 and 70-plus years, and those subgroups contained 148, 28 and 57 TCR-sequenced participants, respectively.

Remarks on this clone: Its antigen is still unknown. The input lacks base qualities; no much larger clone sits a single base away.

The CDR3 regions of human TCRbeta chains were subjected to immunosequencing. Regarding the original processing steps: Repertoire TCRs were matched against a reference library of SARS-CoV-2-specific TCRs generated with the MIRA antigen-specificity platform. Breadth meant the fraction of unique TCRs that were SARS-CoV-2-associated, whereas depth meant the fraction of total T cells that were SARS-CoV-2-associated. Each spike-specific TCR was assigned to its reactive spike region and to a CD4 or CD8 class using the MIRA data. Log10-transformed breadth and depth values were compared by one-way ANOVA with Sidak's multiple comparisons tests. The clones in this table, taken by TCRdb from immuneACCESS, are in-frame only. Not every clone is retained; where verified, under half of the shortfall comes from an unresolved V gene, and the cause of the rest is unknown. The DNA was the basis for D and trimming; V, J and clone size are from that table. The sample table holds some 160,000 clones, of which about nine tenths were seen once. The top ten constitute more than 5.5% of the sample.

Interpreted using the paper, the time point label stands for: baseline before first vaccination. Samples from vaccinated people were obtained from the UK trials COV001 and COV002, which included a single-blind randomized controlled phase 2/3 trial of AZD1222 (ChAdOx1 nCoV-19) in healthy adults. For TCRbeta chain sequencing, PBMC samples from trial participants were taken at day 0 and at day 28 after the second dose. Beyond this particular receptor, the publication reports: CD4 TCRs associated with the vaccine covered the entire spike protein, and the dominant responses were in regions 160-218 and 743-854. Because no samples from the day 14 peak response were available, repertoires could be characterized only after the peak T cell response. Spike-specific TCR breadth and depth rose significantly after two AZD1222 doses compared with day 0 and with MenACWY recipients. Participants were mostly white British, with more females than males. The authors suggested clonal diversity may have been underestimated. Only five to seven AZD1222 recipients were SARS-CoV-2 seropositive at baseline, limiting conclusions about previously exposed vaccinees. Reportedly, almost half of the unique spike-specific TCRs recognized epitopes lying outside the regions that are mutated in the B.1.351 and B.1.1.7 variants. In the small 56-69-year group, the increase in depth fell short of significance, most likely because of low power.

Spanning cysteine to phenylalanine, the CDR3 consists of 13 amino acids. Just CDR3 DNA is preserved here, 39 bases in frame from base 1. The V end loses 2 bases and the J end loses 3 bases, and a stretch of 8 bases separates them. CDR1 LGHDT and CDR2 YNNKEL were looked up in the germline V gene (reference sequence). Recombination joined TRBV3-1 (or the pseudogene TRBV3-2) with TRBJ2-7, with the D gene too uncertain to name. This TCR derives from an adult in good health. Material: peripheral blood, obtained on day 0 of AZD1222 vaccination. In nucleotides, the sequence is TGTGCCAGCAGCCAACATGGCAGCTACGAGCAGTACTTC. It is translated as CASSQHGSYEQYF.